This is a list of T cell receptor beta chains from one sample in a study of CD8 T cells in Susac syndrome. From the immunoSEQ multiplex PCR reads, TCRdb called clonotypes with MiXCR, one entry per CDR3 protein. Of about 190,000 distinct CDR3 sequences in the sample, about 94% were seen once. The specimen was CD4+ T cells from PBMCs. Receptor source: a human donor with Susac syndrome. CDR3s include the opening cysteine and the closing phenylalanine or tryptophan.

v_call cdr3_aa
TRBV20-1 CSARTGFSGNTIYF
TRBV19 CASSTGTDSYNEQFF
TRBV5-1 CASSLERGRNGYEQYF
TRBV7-3 CASSFGTGGYEQYF
TRBV5-1 CASSQGLSGELFF
TRBV25-1 CASSGNPTWGTEAFF
TRBV10-3 CAISVGPEAFF
TRBV5-4 CASSLAWPSGANVLTF
TRBV7-3 CASSLYESGEQFF
TRBV4-2 CASSQVGGTTQETQYF
TRBV25-1 CASSEAAGEAFF